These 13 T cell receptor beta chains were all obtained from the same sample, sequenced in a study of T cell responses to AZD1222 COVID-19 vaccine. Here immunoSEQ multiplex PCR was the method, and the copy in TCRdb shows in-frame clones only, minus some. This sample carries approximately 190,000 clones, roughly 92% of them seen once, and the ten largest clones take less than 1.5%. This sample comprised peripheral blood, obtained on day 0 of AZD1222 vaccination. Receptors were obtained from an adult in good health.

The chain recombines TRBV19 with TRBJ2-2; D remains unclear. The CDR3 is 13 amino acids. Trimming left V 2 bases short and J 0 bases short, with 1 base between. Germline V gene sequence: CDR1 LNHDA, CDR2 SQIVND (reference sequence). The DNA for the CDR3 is TGTGCCAGTAGTATAACGAACACCGGGGAGCTGTTTTTT. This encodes CASSITNTGELFF.

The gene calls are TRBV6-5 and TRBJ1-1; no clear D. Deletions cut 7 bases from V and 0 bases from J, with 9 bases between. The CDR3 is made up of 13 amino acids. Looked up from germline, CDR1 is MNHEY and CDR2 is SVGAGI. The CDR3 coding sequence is TGTGCCAGCAAGGGATACATGAACACTGAAGCTTTCTTT. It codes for CASKGYMNTEAFF.

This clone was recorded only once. The DNA of the CDR3 is TGTGCCAGCAGCAGCCGGGACAGGGGGCCTTACGAGCAGTACTTC. It codes for CASSSRDRGPYEQYF. The V call is TRBV5-4, the J call TRBJ2-7; 12 nucleotides align to TRBD1. In germline, CDR1 is SGHNT, CDR2 YYREEE (reference sequence). The CDR3 totals 15 residues. Unmatched junction bases numbered 6, after V lost 4 bases and J lost 4 bases.

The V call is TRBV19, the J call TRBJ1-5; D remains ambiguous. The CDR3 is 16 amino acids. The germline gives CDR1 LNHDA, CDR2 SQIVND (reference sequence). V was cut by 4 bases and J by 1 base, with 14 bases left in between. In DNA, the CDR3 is TGTGCCAGTAGTAGAGAAACCCGGAGGAGCAATCAGCCCCAGCATTTT. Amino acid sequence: CASSRETRRSNQPQHF.

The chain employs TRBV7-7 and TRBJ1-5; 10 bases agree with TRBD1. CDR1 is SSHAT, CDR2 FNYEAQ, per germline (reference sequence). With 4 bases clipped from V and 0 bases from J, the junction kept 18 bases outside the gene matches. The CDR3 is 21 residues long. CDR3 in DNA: TGTGCCAGCAGCTCGGAGCACTTTGTGACAGGGGGCACTATTAGCAATCAGCCCCAGCATTTT. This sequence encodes CASSSEHFVTGGTISNQPQHF. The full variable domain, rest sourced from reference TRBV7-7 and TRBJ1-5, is GAGVSQSPRYKVTKRGQDVTLRCDPISSHATLYWYQQALGQGPEFLTYFNYEAQPDKSGLPSDRFSAERPEGSISTLTIQRTEQRDSAMYRCASSSEHFVTGGTISNQPQHFGDGTRLSIL.

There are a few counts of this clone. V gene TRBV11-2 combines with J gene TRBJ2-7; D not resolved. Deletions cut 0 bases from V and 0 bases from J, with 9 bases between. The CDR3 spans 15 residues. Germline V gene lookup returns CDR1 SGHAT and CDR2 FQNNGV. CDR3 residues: CASSLDSPSSYEQYF. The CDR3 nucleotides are TGTGCCAGCAGCTTAGACAGTCCGAGCTCCTACGAGCAGTACTTC. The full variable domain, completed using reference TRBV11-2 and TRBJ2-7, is EAGVAQSPRYKIIEKRQSVAFWCNPISGHATLYWYQQILGQGPKLLIQFQNNGVVDDSQLPKDRFSAERLKGVDSTLKIQPAKLEDSAVYLCASSLDSPSSYEQYFGPGTRLTVT.

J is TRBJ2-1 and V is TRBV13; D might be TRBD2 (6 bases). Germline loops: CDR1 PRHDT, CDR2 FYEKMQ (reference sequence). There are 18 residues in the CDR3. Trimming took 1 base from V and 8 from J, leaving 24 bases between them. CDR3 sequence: CASSLAALVGGQSDEQFF. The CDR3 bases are TGTGCCAGCAGCTTAGCAGCTTTGGTGGGGGGTCAGAGCGATGAGCAGTTCTTC.

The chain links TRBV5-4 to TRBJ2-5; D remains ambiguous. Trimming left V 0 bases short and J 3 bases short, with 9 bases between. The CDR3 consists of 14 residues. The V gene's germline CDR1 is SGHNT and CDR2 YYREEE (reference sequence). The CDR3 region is CASSLGWAKETQYF. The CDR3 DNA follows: TGTGCCAGCAGCTTGGGGTGGGCTAAAGAGACCCAGTACTTC.

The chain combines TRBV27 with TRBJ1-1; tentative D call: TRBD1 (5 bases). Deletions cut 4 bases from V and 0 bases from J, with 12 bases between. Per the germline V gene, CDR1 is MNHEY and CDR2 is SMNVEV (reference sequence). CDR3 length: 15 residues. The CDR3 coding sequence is TGTGCCAGCAGTTCCCGGGGACTCATGAACACTGAAGCTTTCTTT. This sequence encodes CASSSRGLMNTEAFF.

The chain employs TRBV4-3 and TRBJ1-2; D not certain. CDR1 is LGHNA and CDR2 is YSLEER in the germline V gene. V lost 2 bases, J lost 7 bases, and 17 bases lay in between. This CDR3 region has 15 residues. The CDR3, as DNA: TGCGCCAGCAGCCAAAGAGTAGGGCAGTGGGGTGGCTACACCTTC. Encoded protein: CASSQRVGQWGGYTF.

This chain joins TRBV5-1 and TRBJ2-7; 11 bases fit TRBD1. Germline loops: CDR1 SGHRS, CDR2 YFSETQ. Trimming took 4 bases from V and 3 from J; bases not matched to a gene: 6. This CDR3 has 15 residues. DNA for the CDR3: TGCGCCAGCAGCGAACCCGGGACAGGGGGCTACGAGCAGTACTTC. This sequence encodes CASSEPGTGGYEQYF. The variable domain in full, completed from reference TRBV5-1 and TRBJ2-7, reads KAGVTQTPRYLIKTRGQQVTLSCSPISGHRSVSWYQQTPGQGLQFLFEYFSETQRNKGNFPGRFSGRQFSNSRSEMNVSTLELGDSALYLCASSEPGTGGYEQYFGPGTRLTVT.

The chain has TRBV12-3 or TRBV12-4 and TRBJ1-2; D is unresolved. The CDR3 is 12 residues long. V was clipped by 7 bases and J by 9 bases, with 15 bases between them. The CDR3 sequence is CASTKGTLRYTF. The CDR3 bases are TGTGCCAGCACAAAAGGCACTCTGCGCTACACCTTC.

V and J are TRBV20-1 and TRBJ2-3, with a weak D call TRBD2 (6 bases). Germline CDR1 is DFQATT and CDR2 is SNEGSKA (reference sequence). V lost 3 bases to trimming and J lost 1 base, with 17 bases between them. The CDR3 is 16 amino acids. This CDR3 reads CSASNGRLVGTDTQYF. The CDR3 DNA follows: TGCAGTGCTAGTAATGGGAGGCTAGTAGGCACAGATACGCAGTATTTT.